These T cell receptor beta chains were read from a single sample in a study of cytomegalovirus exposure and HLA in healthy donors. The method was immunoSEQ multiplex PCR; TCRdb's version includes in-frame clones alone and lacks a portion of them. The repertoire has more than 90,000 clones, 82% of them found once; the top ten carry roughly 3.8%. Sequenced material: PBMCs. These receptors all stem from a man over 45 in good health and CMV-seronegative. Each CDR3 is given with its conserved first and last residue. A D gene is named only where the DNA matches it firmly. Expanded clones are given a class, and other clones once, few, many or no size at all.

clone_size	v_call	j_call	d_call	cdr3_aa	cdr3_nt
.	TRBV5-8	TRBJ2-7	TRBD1	CASSYLPGQGSEQYF	TGTGCCAGCAGTTATCTCCCGGGACAGGGCTCCGAGCAGTACTTC
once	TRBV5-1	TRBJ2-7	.	CASSLEAGFTYEQYF	TGCGCCAGCAGCTTGGAGGCGGGATTTACCTACGAGCAGTACTTC
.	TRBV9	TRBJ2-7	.	CASSVVGSSYEQYF	TGTGCCAGCAGCGTAGTCGGGAGCTCCTACGAGCAGTACTTC
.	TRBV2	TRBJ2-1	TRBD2	CASSEAASGREQFF	TGTGCCAGCAGTGAAGCAGCTAGCGGGAGGGAGCAGTTCTTC
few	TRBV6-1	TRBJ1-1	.	CASSDRRNTEAFF	TGTGCCAGCAGTGATCGGAGGAACACTGAAGCTTTCTTT
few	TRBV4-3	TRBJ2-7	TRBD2	CASSQSLAGTREQYF	TGCGCCAGCAGCCAATCGCTAGCGGGGACGCGCGAGCAGTACTTC
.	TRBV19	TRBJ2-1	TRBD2	CASSIGLAGNEQFF	TGTGCCAGTAGTATCGGACTAGCCGGGAATGAGCAGTTCTTC
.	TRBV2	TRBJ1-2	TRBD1	CATGTGVGYTF	TGTGCCACCGGGACAGGGGTTGGCTACACCTTC
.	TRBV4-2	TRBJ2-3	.	CASSQGPRDTQLYTQYF	TGTGCCAGCAGCCAAGGCCCCCGGGACACACAACTATATACGCAGTATTTT
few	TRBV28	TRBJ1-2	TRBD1	CASTGTGRGGYGYTF	TGTGCCAGCACCGGGACAGGGAGAGGCGGCTATGGCTACACCTTC
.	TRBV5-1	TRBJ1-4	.	CASSFGRGAFNEKLFF	TGCGCCAGCAGCTTCGGGCGTGGGGCGTTCAATGAAAAACTGTTTTTT
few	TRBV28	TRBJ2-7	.	CASSLRLLSEQYF	TGTGCCAGCAGTTTGCGACTCCTCTCCGAGCAGTACTTC
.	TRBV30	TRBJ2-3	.	CAWSVGADTQYF	TGTGCCTGGAGTGTAGGAGCAGATACGCAGTATTTT
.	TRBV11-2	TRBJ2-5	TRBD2	CASSLGGRAVETQYF	TGTGCCAGCAGCTTAGGGGGGAGGGCCGTGGAGACCCAGTACTTC
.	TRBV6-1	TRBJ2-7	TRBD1	CASSEIPGQSYEQYF	TGTGCCAGCAGTGAAATACCGGGACAGTCCTACGAGCAGTACTTC
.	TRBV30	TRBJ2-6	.	CAWRAPLRKRYGGANVLTF	TGTGCCTGGAGAGCCCCCTTACGCAAACGCTATGGTGGGGCCAACGTCCTGACTTTC
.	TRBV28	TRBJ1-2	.	CASSPLNYGYTF	TGTGCCAGCAGTCCCCTGAACTATGGCTACACCTTC
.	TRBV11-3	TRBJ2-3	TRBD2	CASTDSGSGTDTQYF	TGTGCCAGCACCGATAGCGGGTCGGGCACAGATACGCAGTATTTT
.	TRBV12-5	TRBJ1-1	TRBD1	CASGLVQTGVRGTEAFF	TGTGCTAGTGGTTTGGTGCAGACAGGGGTAAGGGGTACTGAAGCTTTCTTT
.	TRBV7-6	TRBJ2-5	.	CASSLYAGTEETQYF	TGTGCCAGCAGCTTATATGCAGGGACTGAAGAGACCCAGTACTTC
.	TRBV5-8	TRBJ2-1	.	CASSLLGGHNEQFF	TGTGCCAGCAGCTTGCTAGGCGGGCACAATGAGCAGTTCTTC
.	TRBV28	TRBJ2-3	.	CASSSPGLSGMNTQYF	TGTGCCAGCAGTTCGCCGGGACTTTCAGGGATGAATACGCAGTATTTT
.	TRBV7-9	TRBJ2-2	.	CASSRGTGTGELFF	TGTGCCAGCAGCCGAGGTACAGGAACCGGGGAGCTGTTTTTT
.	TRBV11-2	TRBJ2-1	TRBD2	CASSSPSGRSFF	TGTGCCAGCAGCTCTCCTAGCGGGAGGTCGTTCTTC
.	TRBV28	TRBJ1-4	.	CASSWGEVTNEKLFF	TGTGCCAGCAGTTGGGGGGAAGTAACTAATGAAAAACTGTTTTTT
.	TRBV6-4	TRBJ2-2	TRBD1	CASSDQQGAGELFF	TGTGCCAGCAGTGATCAACAGGGGGCCGGGGAGCTGTTTTTT
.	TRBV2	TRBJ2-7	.	CASSELGGAYEQYF	TGTGCCAGCAGTGAATTAGGGGGGGCCTACGAGCAGTACTTC
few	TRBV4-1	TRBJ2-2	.	CASSQALSANTGELFF	TGCGCCAGCAGCCAAGCTCTAAGCGCGAACACCGGGGAGCTGTTTTTT
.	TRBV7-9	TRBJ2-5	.	CASSLAGGETQYF	TGTGCCAGCAGCTTAGCTGGAGGCGAGACCCAGTACTTC
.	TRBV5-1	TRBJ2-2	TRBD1	CASSLRDSNTGELFF	TGCGCCAGCAGCCTCCGGGACAGTAACACCGGGGAGCTGTTTTTT
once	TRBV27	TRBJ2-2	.	CASSSPGLAWELFF	TGTGCCAGCAGTTCACCGGGACTCGCCTGGGAGCTGTTTTTT
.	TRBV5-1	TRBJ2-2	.	CASSEGGSSTGELFF	TGCGCCAGCAGCGAAGGGGGAAGTAGCACCGGGGAGCTGTTTTTT